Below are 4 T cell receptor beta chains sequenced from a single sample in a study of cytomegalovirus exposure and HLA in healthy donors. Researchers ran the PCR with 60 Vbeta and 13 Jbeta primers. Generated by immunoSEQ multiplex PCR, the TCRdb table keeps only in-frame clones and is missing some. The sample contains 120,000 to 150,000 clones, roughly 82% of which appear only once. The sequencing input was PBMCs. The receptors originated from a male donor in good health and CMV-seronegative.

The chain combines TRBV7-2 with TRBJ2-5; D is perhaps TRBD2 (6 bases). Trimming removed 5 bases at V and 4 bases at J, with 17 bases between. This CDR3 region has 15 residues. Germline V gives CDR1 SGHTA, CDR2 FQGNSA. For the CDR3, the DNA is TGTGCCAGCAGCCTCATAACGGGAGTGGGAGAGACCCAGTACTTC. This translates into CASSLITGVGETQYF.

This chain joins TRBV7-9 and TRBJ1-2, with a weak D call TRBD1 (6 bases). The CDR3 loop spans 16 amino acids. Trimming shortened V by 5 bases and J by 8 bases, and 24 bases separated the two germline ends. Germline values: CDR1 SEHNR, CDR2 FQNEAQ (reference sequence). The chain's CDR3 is CASSRQVEVLQDGYTF. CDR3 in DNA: TGTGCCAGCAGCCGACAGGTCGAAGTTCTCCAGGACGGCTACACCTTC.

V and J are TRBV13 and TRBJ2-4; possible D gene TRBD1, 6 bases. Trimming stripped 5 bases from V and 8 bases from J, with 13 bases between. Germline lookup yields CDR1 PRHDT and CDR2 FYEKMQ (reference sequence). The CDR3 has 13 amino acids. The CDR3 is CASSRAQGDIQYF. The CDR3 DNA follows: TGTGCCAGCAGCCGAGCACAGGGAGACATTCAGTACTTC.

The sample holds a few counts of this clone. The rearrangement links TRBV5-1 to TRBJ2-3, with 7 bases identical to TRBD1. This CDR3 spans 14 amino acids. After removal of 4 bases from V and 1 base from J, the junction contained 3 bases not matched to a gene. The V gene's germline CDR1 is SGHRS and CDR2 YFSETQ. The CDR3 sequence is CASSTGQGTDTQYF. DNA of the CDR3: TGCGCCAGCAGCACCGGACAGGGCACAGATACGCAGTATTTT.